This record covers a single TCR beta chain. Its antigen is currently unknown. CDR1 and CDR2 (germline): MDHEN, SYDVKM. Trimming took 6 bases from V and 7 from J, leaving 16 bases between them. CDR3 length: 14 amino acids. This sample is part of a study of T cells in Graves' hyperthyroidism and ophthalmopathy. Study-wide points: Blood also showed most of the thyroid clonotypes that were expanded above 0.001.

RNA transcripts were the template for amplifying TCR beta CDR3 regions. When the TCR CDR3 underwent first-round RT-PCR, the HTBI primer set was used. TCRdb reanalysed the multiplex PCR reads using MiXCR and keeps one entry per CDR3 protein. The sample records roughly 720,000 distinct CDR3 sequences, 15% to 20% being singletons. Sequenced sample: blood. J is TRBJ2-1 and V is TRBV28; tentatively, D is TRBD1 or TRBD2 (6 bases each). The clonotype was recovered from a man in his fifties or sixties with Graves' hyperthyroidism. In nucleotides, the CDR3 is TGTGCCAGCAGCCTGGAGGGGGGCTGGAATGAGCAGTTCTTC. It specifies CASSLEGGWNEQFF.